What follows describes a single TCR beta chain. The antigen is undetermined. TCRdb's table, derived via immunoSEQ multiplex PCR, lists solely in-frame clones and lacks some. The sample has 55,000 to 75,000 clones, nearly 85% seen once; the top ten hold about 0.4%. This sample stems from a study of graft-versus-host responses after intestinal transplantation. The CDR3 has 15 residues. V gave up 0 bases and J gave up 0 bases, with 9 bases separating them. From germline, CDR1 is SGHRS and CDR2 YFSETQ. Study findings and constraints: Detection of GvH clones occurred in recipient marrow, and some had their first appearance in ileum or blood.

J is TRBJ1-1 and V is TRBV5-1; no firm D call. The source was unstimulated CD4+ T cells sorted from spleen or lymph node cells, collected before transplant. The sequence derives from a human donor who was the organ donor for an intestinal transplant. CDR3 region: CASSLGIRLNTEAFF. The CDR3 bases are TGCGCCAGCAGCTTGGGCATCAGATTGAACACTGAAGCTTTCTTT.